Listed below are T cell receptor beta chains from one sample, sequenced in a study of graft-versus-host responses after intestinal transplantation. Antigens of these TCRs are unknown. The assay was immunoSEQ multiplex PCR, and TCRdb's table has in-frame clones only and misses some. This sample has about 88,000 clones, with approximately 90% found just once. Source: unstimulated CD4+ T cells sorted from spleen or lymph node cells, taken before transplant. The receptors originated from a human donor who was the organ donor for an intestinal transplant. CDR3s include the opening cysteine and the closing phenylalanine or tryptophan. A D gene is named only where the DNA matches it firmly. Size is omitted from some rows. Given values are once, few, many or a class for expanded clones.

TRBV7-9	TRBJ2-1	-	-	CASSLDRASFNEQFF	TGTGCCAGCAGCTTAGACCGGGCTAGCTTCAATGAGCAGTTCTTC
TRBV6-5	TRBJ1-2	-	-	CASSYPRGGNYGYTF	TGTGCCAGCAGTTACCCGCGGGGTGGGAACTATGGCTACACCTTC
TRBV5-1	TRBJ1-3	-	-	CASSLAGIASGNTIYF	TGCGCCAGCAGCTTGGCAGGGATCGCCTCTGGAAACACCATATATTTT
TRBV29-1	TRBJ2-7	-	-	CSAVGLLRTPPEQYF	TGCAGCGCCGTCGGACTGCTCCGGACTCCACCCGAGCAGTACTTC
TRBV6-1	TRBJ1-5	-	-	CASNSQGLSNQPQHF	TGTGCCAGCAACTCCCAGGGACTTAGCAATCAGCCCCAGCATTTT
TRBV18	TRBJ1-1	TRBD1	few	CASSPQGAGAFF	TGTGCCAGCTCACCACAGGGGGCGGGAGCTTTCTTT
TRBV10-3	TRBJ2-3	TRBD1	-	CAISDRGSGTDTQYF	TGTGCCATCAGTGACAGGGGGTCGGGCACAGATACGCAGTATTTT
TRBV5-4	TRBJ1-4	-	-	CASSLYVGGRSEKLFF	TGTGCCAGCAGCTTGTACGTAGGAGGGAGGAGTGAAAAACTGTTTTTT
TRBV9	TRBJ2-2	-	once	CASSETSKGELFF	TGTGCCAGCAGCGAGACTAGTAAGGGGGAGCTGTTTTTT
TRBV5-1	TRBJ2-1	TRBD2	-	CASSLPPAGATYNEQFF	TGCGCCAGCAGCCTCCCCCCAGCGGGGGCCACCTACAATGAGCAGTTCTTC
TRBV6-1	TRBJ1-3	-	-	CASSLTESGNTIYF	TGTGCCAGCAGTTTGACAGAGTCTGGAAACACCATATATTTT
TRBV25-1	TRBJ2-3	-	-	CASSERQYTDTQYF	TGTGCCAGCAGTGAGAGGCAGTACACAGATACGCAGTATTTT
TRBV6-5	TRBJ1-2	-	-	CASSSSGHGYTF	TGTGCCAGCAGTTCGTCAGGGCATGGCTACACCTTC
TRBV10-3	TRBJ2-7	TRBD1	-	CAIRDRGTGGSYEQYF	TGTGCCATCAGGGACCGAGGGACAGGGGGATCCTACGAGCAGTACTTC
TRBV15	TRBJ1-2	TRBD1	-	CATSSAGTGREGYTF	TGTGCCACCAGCAGTGCCGGGACAGGGCGGGAGGGCTACACCTTC
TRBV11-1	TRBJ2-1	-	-	CASSLPISGVVSNEQFF	TGTGCCAGCAGCCTCCCCATCAGCGGAGTGGTCTCAAATGAGCAGTTCTTC
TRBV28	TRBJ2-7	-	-	CASNIQGAHEQYF	TGTGCCAGCAATATACAGGGTGCCCACGAGCAGTACTTC
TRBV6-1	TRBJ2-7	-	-	CASSENGGYEQYF	TGTGCCAGCAGTGAAAACGGGGGCTACGAGCAGTACTTC
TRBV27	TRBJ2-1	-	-	CASSSGSWYREYNEQFF	TGTGCCAGCAGTTCGGGTTCTTGGTACAGGGAGTACAATGAGCAGTTCTTC
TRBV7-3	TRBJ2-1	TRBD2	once	CASSLTGGRYNEQFF	TGTGCCAGCAGCTTAACTGGCGGGAGATACAATGAGCAGTTCTTC
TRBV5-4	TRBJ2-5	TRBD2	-	CASSQRGGLETQYF	TGTGCCAGCAGCCAGCGGGGGGGCTTGGAGACCCAGTACTTC
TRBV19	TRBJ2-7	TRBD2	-	CASSIRTGGPYEQYF	TGTGCCAGTAGTATTAGAACGGGGGGTCCCTACGAGCAGTACTTC
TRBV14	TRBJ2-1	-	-	CASSQAVVGGALNEQFF	TGTGCCAGCAGCCAGGCTGTAGTGGGGGGGGCCCTCAATGAGCAGTTCTTC
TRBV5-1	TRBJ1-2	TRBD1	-	CASRSQGALSPNYGYTF	TGCGCCAGCAGGTCACAGGGGGCACTTAGCCCTAACTATGGCTACACCTTC
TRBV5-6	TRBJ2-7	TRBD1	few	CASSATPGTGVYEQYF	TGTGCCAGCAGCGCCACCCCCGGGACAGGAGTTTACGAGCAGTACTTC
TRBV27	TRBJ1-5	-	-	CASSLFGQPQHF	TGTGCCAGCAGTTTATTCGGTCAGCCCCAGCATTTT
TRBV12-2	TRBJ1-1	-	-	CASRFILGQSGNTEAFF	TGTGCAAGTCGGTTCATCCTCGGGCAGAGCGGAAACACTGAAGCTTTCTTT
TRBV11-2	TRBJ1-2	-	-	CASSPGQNNYGYTF	TGTGCCAGCAGCCCCGGACAGAATAACTATGGCTACACCTTC
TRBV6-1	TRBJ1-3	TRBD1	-	CASSSRDSKSTIYF	TGTGCCAGCAGTTCCCGGGACAGTAAGTCCACCATATATTTT
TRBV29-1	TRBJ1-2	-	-	CSVPRGGPKGYGYTF	TGCAGCGTCCCGCGGGGGGGCCCTAAGGGTTATGGCTACACCTTC
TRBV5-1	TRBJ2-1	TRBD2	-	CASSWASGGARRNEQFF	TGCGCCAGCAGCTGGGCTAGCGGGGGGGCACGTCGCAATGAGCAGTTCTTC
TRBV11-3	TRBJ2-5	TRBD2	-	CASSLTSGGWETQYF	TGTGCCAGCAGCCTGACTAGCGGGGGATGGGAGACCCAGTACTTC
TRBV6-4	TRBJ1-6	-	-	CASQPLHF	TGTGCCAGCCAGCCCCTCCACTTT
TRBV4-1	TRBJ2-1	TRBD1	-	CASSRGDRVINEQFF	TGCGCCAGCAGCCGTGGGGACAGGGTAATAAATGAGCAGTTCTTC
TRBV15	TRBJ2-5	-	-	CATTSRGRAGQETQYF	TGTGCCACCACCTCGAGAGGAAGGGCGGGGCAAGAGACCCAGTACTTC
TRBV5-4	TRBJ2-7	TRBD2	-	CASSPRRTSGGANEQYF	TGTGCCAGCAGCCCGCGGCGGACTAGCGGGGGGGCCAACGAGCAGTACTTC
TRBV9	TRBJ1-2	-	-	CASSLRAFILSPNYGYTF	TGTGCCAGCAGCCTGCGGGCCTTCATTCTTTCTCCTAACTATGGCTACACCTTC
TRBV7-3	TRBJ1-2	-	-	CASSLGGAYGYTF	TGTGCCAGCAGCTTAGGGGGGGCATATGGCTACACCTTC
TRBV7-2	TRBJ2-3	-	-	CASSWTTPAIDTQYF	TGTGCCAGCAGCTGGACTACCCCGGCGATAGATACGCAGTATTTT
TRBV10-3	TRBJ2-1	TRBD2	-	CAISDLLAGITDEQFF	TGTGCCATCAGTGACTTACTAGCGGGGATTACCGATGAGCAGTTCTTC
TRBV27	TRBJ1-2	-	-	CASSPYSDRRYGYTF	TGTGCCAGCAGTCCTTATTCAGACAGACGCTATGGCTACACCTTC
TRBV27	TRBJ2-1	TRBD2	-	CASRLTSGVYNEQFF	TGTGCCAGCAGACTGACTAGCGGGGTATACAATGAGCAGTTCTTC
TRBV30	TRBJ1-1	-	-	CAWSVRHGGMNTEAFF	TGTGCCTGGAGTGTTCGCCACGGAGGCATGAACACTGAAGCTTTCTTT
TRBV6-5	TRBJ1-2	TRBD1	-	CASSGTGGYGYTF	TGTGCCAGCAGTGGGACAGGGGGCTATGGCTACACCTTC
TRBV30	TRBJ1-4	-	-	CAWRPQLGKLFF	TGTGCCTGGAGACCACAGTTGGGAAAACTGTTTTTT
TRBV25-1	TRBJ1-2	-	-	CASSEYSAGTPYGYTF	TGTGCCAGCAGTGAATATTCCGCCGGGACACCTTATGGCTACACCTTC
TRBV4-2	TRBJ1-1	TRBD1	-	CASSLRSGGVTEAFF	TGTGCCAGCAGCTTGAGGTCAGGGGGCGTCACTGAAGCTTTCTTT
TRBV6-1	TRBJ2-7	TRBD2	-	CASKPEGGRIGEQYF	TGTGCCAGCAAGCCTGAGGGCGGGAGAATCGGCGAGCAGTACTTC
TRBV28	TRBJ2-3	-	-	CASSLWDTDTDTQYF	TGTGCCAGCAGTTTATGGGACACCGACACAGATACGCAGTATTTT
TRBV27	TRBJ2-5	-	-	CASSLYRGGRETQYF	TGTGCCAGCAGTTTGTACAGGGGAGGTCGGGAGACCCAGTACTTC
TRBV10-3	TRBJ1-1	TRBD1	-	CAISETPGGPNTEAFF	TGTGCCATCAGTGAGACACCAGGGGGGCCGAACACTGAAGCTTTCTTT
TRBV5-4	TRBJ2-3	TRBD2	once	CASSLVLAGPTDTQYF	TGTGCCAGCAGCTTGGTGCTAGCGGGACCCACAGATACGCAGTATTTT
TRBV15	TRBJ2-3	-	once	CATSRDVVTGKQNTQYF	TGTGCCACCAGCAGAGACGTCGTCACAGGGAAACAGAATACGCAGTATTTT
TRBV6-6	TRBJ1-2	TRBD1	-	CASSYAHETGGHGYTF	TGTGCCAGCAGTTACGCCCACGAAACAGGGGGCCATGGCTACACCTTC
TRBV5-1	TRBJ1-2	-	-	CASSLGQSGYGYTF	TGCGCCAGCAGCTTGGGCCAGTCGGGCTATGGCTACACCTTC